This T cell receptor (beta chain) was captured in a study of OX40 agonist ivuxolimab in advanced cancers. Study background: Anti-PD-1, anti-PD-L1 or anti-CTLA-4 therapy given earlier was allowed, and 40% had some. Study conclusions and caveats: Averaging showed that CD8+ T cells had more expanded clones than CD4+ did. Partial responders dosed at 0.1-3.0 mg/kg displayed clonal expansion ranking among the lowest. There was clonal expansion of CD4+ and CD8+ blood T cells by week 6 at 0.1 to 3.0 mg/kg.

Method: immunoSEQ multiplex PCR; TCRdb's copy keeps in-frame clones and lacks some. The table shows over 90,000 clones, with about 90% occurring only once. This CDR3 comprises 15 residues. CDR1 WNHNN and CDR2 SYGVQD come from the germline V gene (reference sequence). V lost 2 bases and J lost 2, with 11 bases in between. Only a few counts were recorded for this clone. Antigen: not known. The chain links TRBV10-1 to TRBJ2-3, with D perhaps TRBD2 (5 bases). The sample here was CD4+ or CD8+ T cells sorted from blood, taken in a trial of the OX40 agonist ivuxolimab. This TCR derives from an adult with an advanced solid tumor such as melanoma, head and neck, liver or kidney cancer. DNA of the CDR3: TGCGCCAGCAGTGAGGGCAGCGGACTCACAGATACGCAGTATTTT. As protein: CASSEGSGLTDTQYF.